This T cell receptor (beta chain) was obtained from a study of blood T cell repertoires in COVID-19. Study context: Acute and convalescent COVID-19 samples came from the United States, Italy and Spain.

Per the original data handling: Nucleated cell number was recorded as an estimate derived from reference gene primer amplification. Method: immunoSEQ multiplex PCR; TCRdb's copy keeps in-frame clones and lacks some. The V and J calls and the clone size are those of that table, but D and trimming were determined from the DNA. The table lists around 300,000 clones, around 91% of them singletons. During active infection, Seattle patients enrolled and were then monitored through disease. This CDR3 region has 16 residues. Between the trimmed V and J ends, which lost 7 bases and 5 bases, there was a span of 24 bases. The germline CDR1 and CDR2 sequences are GTSNPN and SVGIG (reference sequence).

The specimen was peripheral blood. This clonotype originated in a woman aged 40-49 years with COVID-19, enrolled during active disease. The chain joins TRBV30 to TRBJ1-5; tentatively, D is TRBD1 (6 bases). This CDR3 reads CASTLPAEQGYQPQHF. DNA of the CDR3: TGTGCCTCCACCCTACCCGCAGAACAGGGCTATCAGCCCCAGCATTTT.